One sample yielded the 27 T cell receptor beta chains listed below, sequenced in a study of blood T cell repertoires in COVID-19. Assay used: immunoSEQ multiplex PCR; TCRdb lists only in-frame clones, some missing. This table holds approximately 80,000 clones, about 79% found once. The sequencing input was peripheral blood. The receptors here all came from a human donor in a cohort sampled during active COVID-19.

The V gene is TRBV18, the J gene TRBJ2-1; D is undetermined. In germline, CDR1 is KGHSH, CDR2 LQKENI. Trimming left V 3 bases short and J 8 bases short, with 11 bases between. This CDR3 contains 13 residues. CDR3 amino acids: CASSPQDKDEQFF. CDR3 nucleotide sequence: TGTGCCAGCTCACCCCAAGACAAGGATGAGCAGTTCTTC.

The chain is built from TRBV2 and TRBJ1-1; 7 positions agree with TRBD1. This CDR3 has 14 amino acids. Germline CDR1 is SNHLY and CDR2 is FYNNEI. The ends lost 6 bases at V and 2 bases at J; junction bases unmatched: 6. CDR3 loop: CASRPRGANTEAFF. CDR3 coding DNA: TGTGCCAGCAGACCCAGGGGGGCCAACACTGAAGCTTTCTTT.

The chain links TRBV30 to TRBJ1-1; D might be TRBD1 (6 bases). There are 12 residues in the CDR3. Germline-derived CDR1 and CDR2 are GTSNPN and SVGIG (reference sequence). The V end was cut by 2 bases, the J end by 8 bases, with 12 bases between. CDR3 region: CAWSLGTFEAFF. The DNA of the CDR3 is TGTGCCTGGAGTTTAGGGACATTCGAAGCTTTCTTT. The full variable domain, rest sourced from reference TRBV30 and TRBJ1-1, is SQTIHQWPATLVQPVGSPLSLECTVEGTSNPNLYWYRQAAGRGLQLLFYSVGIGQISSEVPQNLSASRPQDRQFILSSKKLLLSDSGFYLCAWSLGTFEAFFGQGTRLTVV.

This sequence joins TRBV12-5 and TRBJ2-1, with 9 bases identical to TRBD2. Trimming took 0 bases from V and 7 from J; bases not matched to a gene: 10. The CDR3 consists of 17 residues. The germline CDR1 and CDR2 sequences are LGHNT and FRNRAP. Here the CDR3 DNA reads TGTGCTAGTGGTTTGGTAAAGGCGGGAGGGCTTCTTAATGAGCAGTTCTTC. Translated, it gives CASGLVKAGGLLNEQFF.

The gene calls are TRBV29-1 and TRBJ2-6; possible D gene TRBD2, 5 bases. Germline-derived CDR1 and CDR2 are SQVTM and ANQGSEA. CDR3 length: 14 amino acids. The germline V and J ends were trimmed by 6 bases and 0 bases, with 9 bases remaining between them. CDR3 DNA sequence: TGCAGCGTCGGAGGCGGCTCTGGGGCCAACGTCCTGACTTTC. Amino acid sequence: CSVGGGSGANVLTF. The full variable domain, rest sourced from reference TRBV29-1 and TRBJ2-6, is SAVISQKPSRDICQRGTSLTIQCQVDSQVTMMFWYRQQPGQSLTLIATANQGSEATYESGFVIDKFPISRPNLTFSTLTVSNMSPEDSSIYLCSVGGGSGANVLTFGAGSRLTVL.

The chain couples TRBV5-1 to TRBJ2-1, with 7 bases lining up with TRBD1. The germline V gene has CDR1 SGHRS and CDR2 YFSETQ. The CDR3 consists of 16 residues. The ends lost 2 bases at V and 4 bases at J; junction bases unmatched: 9. The CDR3, as DNA: TGCGCCAGCAGCTTCTTGACAGGGACCATATACAATGAGCAGTTCTTC. It translates to CASSFLTGTIYNEQFF.

This clone came up many times. This rearrangement joins TRBV7-6 to TRBJ2-1; 9 bases map to TRBD2. The ends lost 0 bases at V and 0 bases at J; junction bases unmatched: 9. Germline values: CDR1 SGHVS, CDR2 FNYEAQ. The CDR3 runs 19 residues. The CDR3 DNA sequence: TGTGCCAGCAGCTTAGCGACCGAGCGGGAGGCCGTCTCCTACAATGAGCAGTTCTTC. Translation gives CASSLATEREAVSYNEQFF. The full variable domain, rest sourced from reference TRBV7-6 and TRBJ2-1, is GAGVSQSPRYKVTKRGQDVALRCDPISGHVSLYWYRQALGQGPEFLTYFNYEAQQDKSGLPNDRFSAERPEGSISTLTIQRTEQRDSAMYRCASSLATEREAVSYNEQFFGPGTRLTVL.

V gene TRBV24-1 combines with J gene TRBJ2-3; 7 nucleotides match TRBD1. Unmatched junction bases numbered 10, after V lost 2 bases and J lost 3 bases. The CDR3 is 17 residues long. The germline gives CDR1 KGHDR, CDR2 SFDVKD. CDR3 residues: CATSDYTGVVGTDTQYF. The CDR3 bases are TGTGCCACCAGTGATTACACAGGGGTGGTAGGGACAGATACGCAGTATTTT.

The gene calls are TRBV30 and TRBJ2-1; 9 nucleotides line up with TRBD2. This CDR3 comprises 15 residues. J lost 5 bases, V lost 1 base, and 6 bases had no gene match. The germline CDR1 and CDR2 sequences are GTSNPN and SVGIG (reference sequence). This CDR3 reads CAWSAGLAGNNEQFF. The CDR3 coding sequence is TGTGCCTGGAGTGCCGGGCTAGCGGGAAACAATGAGCAGTTCTTC.

The V and J genes are TRBV11-2 and TRBJ1-1; D call uncertain. This CDR3 has 13 residues. The germline V and J ends were trimmed by 2 bases and 7 bases, with 11 bases remaining between them. Per germline, CDR1 SGHAT and CDR2 FQNNGV. The CDR3 is CASSLMGGVEAFF. The CDR3 DNA is TGTGCCAGCAGCTTAATGGGAGGAGTTGAAGCTTTCTTT.

V usage is TRBV11-3 and J usage is TRBJ1-2; 7 bases match TRBD1. The junction had 12 bases not matched to a gene; V was cut back by 2 bases and J by 3 bases. The CDR3 runs 17 residues. Germline CDR1 is SGHNT and CDR2 is YENEEA. The CDR3 is CASSLSGMGTGDYGYTF. The CDR3 coding sequence is TGTGCCAGCAGCTTAAGTGGGATGGGAACAGGGGACTATGGCTACACCTTC.

The chain joins TRBV5-1 to TRBJ2-1, with TRBD1 identical over 9 bases. CDR1 SGHRS and CDR2 YFSETQ come from the germline V gene. The length of the CDR3 is 16 residues. Germline trimming cut 3 bases from V and 5 bases from J; bases unmatched to any gene: 9. The CDR3 bases are TGCGCCAGCAGCTCCGGTGGGACAGGGCCCCACAATGAGCAGTTCTTC. It specifies CASSSGGTGPHNEQFF.

The sample holds one count of this clone. The V gene is TRBV5-8, the J gene TRBJ2-1; 8 bases fit TRBD1. V lost 8 bases to trimming and J lost 8 bases; unmatched junction nucleotides: 15. Germline V gene sequence: CDR1 SGHTS, CDR2 YDEGEE. The CDR3 loop spans 15 amino acids. CDR3 DNA: TGTGCCAGTCTCATCCAGGGGGCCGTCGTCGATGAGCAGTTCTTC. Its protein product is CASLIQGAVVDEQFF. Complete variable domain (other parts from reference TRBV5-8 and TRBJ2-1): EAGVTQSPTHLIKTRGQQATLRCSPISGHTSVYWYQQALGLGLQFLLWYDEGEERNRGNFPPRFSGRQFPNYSSELNVNALELEDSALYLCASLIQGAVVDEQFFGPGTRLTVL.

This clone was counted at least ten times. V and J are TRBV28 and TRBJ2-1; D is uncertain. V gave up 6 bases and J gave up 8 bases, with 8 bases separating them. This CDR3 has 11 residues. Germline assignment: CDR1 MDHEN and CDR2 SYDVKM. The CDR3 region is CASSPVDEQFF. The CDR3 region has the DNA TGTGCCAGCAGCCCGGTGGATGAGCAGTTCTTC.

This chain uses TRBV6-5 with TRBJ1-3; D gene uncertain. The CDR3 spans 15 residues. Trimming took off 6 bases at V and 1 base at J, with 13 bases between the two ends. Germline-derived CDR1 and CDR2 are MNHEY and SVGAGI. CDR3 protein: CASSALGKSGNTIYF. DNA for the CDR3: TGTGCCAGCAGCGCCCTAGGCAAGTCTGGAAACACCATATATTTT.

This sequence joins TRBV9 and TRBJ2-7; the match to TRBD1 covers 10 bases. V gave up 5 bases and J gave up 4 bases; unmatched junction bases: 6. CDR1 and CDR2 (germline): SGDLS, YYNGEE. The CDR3 spans 14 residues. CDR3 in amino acids: CASSWGQGTYEQYF. The CDR3, as DNA: TGTGCCAGCAGTTGGGGACAGGGGACTTACGAGCAGTACTTC. The full variable domain, with the rest looked up from reference TRBV9 and TRBJ2-7, is DSGVTQTPKHLITATGQRVTLRCSPRSGDLSVYWYQQSLDQGLQFLIQYYNGEERAKGNILERFSAQQFPDLHSELNLSSLELGDSALYFCASSWGQGTYEQYFGPGTRLTVT.

The CDR3 DNA is TGTGCCAGTAGTTTCGGGACAGGGACTAACTATGGCTACACCTTC. Translated: CASSFGTGTNYGYTF. This chain joins TRBV19 and TRBJ1-2; 9 bases agree with TRBD1. The germline V gene has CDR1 LNHDA and CDR2 SQIVND (reference sequence). The CDR3 consists of 15 residues. V was pared by 5 bases and J by 0 bases, with 4 bases of the junction left unmatched.

This sequence joins TRBV28 and TRBJ2-1; D gene ambiguous. The CDR3 runs to 14 residues. V was shortened by 2 bases and J by 0 bases, with 5 bases between the two germline ends. CDR1 and CDR2 (germline): MDHEN, SYDVKM. The CDR3 protein is CASSLGSSYNEQFF. DNA for the CDR3: TGTGCCAGCAGTTTAGGTAGCTCCTACAATGAGCAGTTCTTC.

This chain connects TRBV4-1 to TRBJ1-2, with D perhaps TRBD1 (5 bases). Trimming stripped 4 bases from V and 2 bases from J, with 14 bases between. The CDR3 extends over 15 amino acids. From germline, CDR1 is MGHRA and CDR2 YSYEKL. Written as DNA, the CDR3 is TGCGCCAGCAGCCCCAATGCTCAGGGAAACTATGGCTACACCTTC. It translates to CASSPNAQGNYGYTF.

The chain is built from TRBV7-9 and TRBJ2-7; possibly TRBD1 for D (6 bases). Germline V lookup: CDR1 SEHNR, CDR2 FQNEAQ (reference sequence). Between the trimmed V and J ends, which lost 4 bases and 0 bases, there was a span of 16 bases. The CDR3 has 16 residues. The DNA for the CDR3 is TGTGCCAGCAGCTCAGCCGGGACATCCTACTCCTACGAGCAGTACGTC. Translated: CASSSAGTSYSYEQYV.

The gene calls are TRBV7-9 and TRBJ1-3, with TRBD1 identical over 10 bases. J lost 8 bases, V lost 4 bases, and 5 bases had no gene match. The V gene's germline CDR1 is SEHNR and CDR2 FQNEAQ (reference sequence). The CDR3 has 14 residues. The CDR3 loop is CASSSTGQGDTIYF. The CDR3 region has the DNA TGTGCCAGCAGCTCCACAGGACAGGGGGACACCATATATTTT.

The chain recombines TRBV5-6 with TRBJ2-7, with TRBD1 matching over 7 bases. This CDR3 region has 15 residues. J was trimmed by 1 base and V by 4 bases; bases with no gene match: 8. Germline V lookup: CDR1 SGHDT, CDR2 YYEEEE. CDR3 loop: CASSPSRGPSYEQYV. The CDR3 bases are TGTGCCAGCAGCCCCTCGAGGGGGCCTTCCTACGAGCAGTACGTC.

This rearrangement joins TRBV5-5 to TRBJ1-6; perhaps TRBD1 as D (5 bases). V was cut by 3 bases and J by 0 bases, with 10 bases left in between. This CDR3 region has 16 residues. Per the germline V gene, CDR1 is SGHKS and CDR2 is YYEKEE (reference sequence). This CDR3 reads CASSSGGSSYNSPLHF. CDR3 DNA: TGTGCCAGCAGCTCGGGGGGGAGCTCCTATAATTCACCCCTCCACTTT.

The rearrangement links TRBV28 to TRBJ2-2, with 11 bases lining up with TRBD1. The germline CDR1 and CDR2 sequences are MDHEN and SYDVKM. CDR3 length: 16 residues. V lost 6 bases and J lost 7; bases outside the gene matches: 10. CDR3 sequence: CASSTTGQGAGGELFF. DNA of the CDR3: TGTGCCAGCAGCACCACTGGACAGGGGGCCGGCGGGGAGCTGTTTTTT.

This clone was counted a few times. In DNA, the CDR3 is TGTGCCAGCAGACTCTCGGACAGGGACGGGGAGCTGTTTTTT. This translates into CASRLSDRDGELFF. The rearrangement joins TRBV6-5 to TRBJ2-2; 8 bases match TRBD1. CDR1 and CDR2 (germline): MNHEY, SVGAGI. V was clipped by 6 bases and J by 7 bases; unmatched bases: 7. The CDR3 contains 14 residues.

The V and J genes are TRBV7-8 and TRBJ2-3; D is unresolved. The germline V gene encodes CDR1 SGHVS and CDR2 FQNEAQ. CDR3 length equals 11 residues. The ends were cut back, 5 bases at V and 7 bases at J, with 7 bases in the middle. CDR3 sequence: CASSQANTQYF. CDR3 sequence (DNA): TGTGCCAGCAGCCAAGCCAATACGCAGTATTTT.

This chain links TRBV19 with TRBJ2-3, with 8 bases matching TRBD2. V was pared by 10 bases and J by 0 bases, with 15 bases of the junction left unmatched. CDR1 LNHDA and CDR2 SQIVND come from the germline V gene (reference sequence). The CDR3 contains 17 residues. The CDR3 spells CATGPAFSGASTDTQYF. CDR3 nucleotides: TGTGCCACCGGACCTGCTTTTAGCGGGGCTAGCACAGATACGCAGTATTTT.